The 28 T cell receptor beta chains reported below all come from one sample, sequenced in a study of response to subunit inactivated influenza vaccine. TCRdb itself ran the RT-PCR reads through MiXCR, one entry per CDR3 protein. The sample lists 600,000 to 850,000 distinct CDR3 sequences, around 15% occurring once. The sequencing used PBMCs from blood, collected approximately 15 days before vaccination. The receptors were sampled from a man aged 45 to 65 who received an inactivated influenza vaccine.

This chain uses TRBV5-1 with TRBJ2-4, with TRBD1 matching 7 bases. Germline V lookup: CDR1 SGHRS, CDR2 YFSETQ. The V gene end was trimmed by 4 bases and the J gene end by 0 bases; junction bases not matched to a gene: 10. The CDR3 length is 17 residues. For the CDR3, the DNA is TGCGCCAGCAGCCCCTGGACAGGAACAGGAGCCAAAAACATTCAGTACTTC. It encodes CASSPWTGTGAKNIQYF.

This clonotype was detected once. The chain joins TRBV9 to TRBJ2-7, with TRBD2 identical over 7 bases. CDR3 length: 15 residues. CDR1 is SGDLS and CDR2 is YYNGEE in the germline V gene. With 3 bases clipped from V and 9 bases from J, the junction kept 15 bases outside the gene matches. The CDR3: CASSAGGGPATGQYF. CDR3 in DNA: TGTGCCAGCAGCGCCGGCGGGGGTCCCGCTACAGGGCAGTACTTC.

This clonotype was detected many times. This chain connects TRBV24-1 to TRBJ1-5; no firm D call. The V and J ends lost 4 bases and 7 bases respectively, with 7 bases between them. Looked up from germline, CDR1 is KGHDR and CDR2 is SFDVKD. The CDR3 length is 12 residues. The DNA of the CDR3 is TGTGCCACCAGTGACGGGGTCCAGCCCCAGCATTTT. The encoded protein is CATSDGVQPQHF.

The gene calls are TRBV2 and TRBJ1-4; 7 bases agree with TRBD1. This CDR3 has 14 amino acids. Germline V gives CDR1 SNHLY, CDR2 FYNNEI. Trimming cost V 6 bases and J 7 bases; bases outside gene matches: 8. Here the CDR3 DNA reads TGTGCCAGCAGGGATACTAGGGGGCTTGAAAAACTGTTTTTT. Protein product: CASRDTRGLEKLFF.

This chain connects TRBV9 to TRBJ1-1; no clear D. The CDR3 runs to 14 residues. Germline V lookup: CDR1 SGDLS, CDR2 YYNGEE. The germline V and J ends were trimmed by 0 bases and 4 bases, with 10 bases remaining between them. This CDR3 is CASSVATKGTEAFF. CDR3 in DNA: TGTGCCAGCAGCGTAGCTACTAAAGGCACTGAAGCTTTCTTT.

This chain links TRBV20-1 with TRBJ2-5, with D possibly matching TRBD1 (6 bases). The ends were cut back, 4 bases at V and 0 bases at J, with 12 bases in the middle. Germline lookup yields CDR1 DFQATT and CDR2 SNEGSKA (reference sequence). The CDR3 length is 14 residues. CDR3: CSATPTGYQETQYF. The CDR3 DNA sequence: TGCAGTGCTACTCCTACAGGGTACCAAGAGACCCAGTACTTC.

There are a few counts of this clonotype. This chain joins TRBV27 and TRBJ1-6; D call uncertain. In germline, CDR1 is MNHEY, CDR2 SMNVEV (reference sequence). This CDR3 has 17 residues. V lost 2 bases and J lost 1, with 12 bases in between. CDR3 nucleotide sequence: TGTGCCAGCAGTTTAGGAGTTTTAGGGTCCTATAATTCACCCCTCCACTTT. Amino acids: CASSLGVLGSYNSPLHF.

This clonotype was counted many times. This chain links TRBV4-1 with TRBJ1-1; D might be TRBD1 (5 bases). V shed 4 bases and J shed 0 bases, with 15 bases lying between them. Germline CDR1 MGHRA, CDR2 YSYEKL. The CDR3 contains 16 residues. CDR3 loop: CASSPGLTVLNTEAFF. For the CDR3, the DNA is TGCGCCAGCAGCCCGGGACTGACAGTCTTGAACACTGAAGCTTTCTTT.

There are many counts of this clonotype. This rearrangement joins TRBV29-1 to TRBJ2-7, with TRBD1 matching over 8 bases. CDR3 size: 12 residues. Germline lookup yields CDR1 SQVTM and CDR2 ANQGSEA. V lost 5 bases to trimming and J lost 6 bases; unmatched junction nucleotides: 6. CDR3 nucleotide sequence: TGCAGCGTTCGGACAGGGAGAGGCGAGCAGTACTTC. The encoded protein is CSVRTGRGEQYF.

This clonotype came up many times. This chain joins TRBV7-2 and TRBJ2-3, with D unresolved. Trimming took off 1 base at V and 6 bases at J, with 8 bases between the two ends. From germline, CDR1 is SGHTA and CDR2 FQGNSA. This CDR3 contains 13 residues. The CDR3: CASSLGTWDTQYF. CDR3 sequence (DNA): TGTGCCAGCAGCTTAGGGACGTGGGATACGCAGTATTTT.

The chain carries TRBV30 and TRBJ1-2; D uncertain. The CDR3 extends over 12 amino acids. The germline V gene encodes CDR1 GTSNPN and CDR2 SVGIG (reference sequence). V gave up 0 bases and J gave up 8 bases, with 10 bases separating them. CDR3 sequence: CAWSVLTDGYTF. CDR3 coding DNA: TGTGCCTGGAGTGTTCTTACAGACGGCTACACCTTC.

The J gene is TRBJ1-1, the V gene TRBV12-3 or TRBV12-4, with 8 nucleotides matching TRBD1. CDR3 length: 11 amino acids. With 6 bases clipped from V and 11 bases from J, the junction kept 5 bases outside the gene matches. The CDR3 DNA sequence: TGTGCCAGCAGGACAGGGGTGGTCGCTTTCTTT. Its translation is CASRTGVVAFF.

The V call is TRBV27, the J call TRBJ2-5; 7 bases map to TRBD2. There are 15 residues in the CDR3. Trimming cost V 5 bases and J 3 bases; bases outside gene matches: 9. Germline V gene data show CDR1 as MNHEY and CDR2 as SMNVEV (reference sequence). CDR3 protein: CASSGHLRGEETQYF. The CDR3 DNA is TGTGCCAGCAGTGGACACCTCCGGGGGGAAGAGACCCAGTACTTC.

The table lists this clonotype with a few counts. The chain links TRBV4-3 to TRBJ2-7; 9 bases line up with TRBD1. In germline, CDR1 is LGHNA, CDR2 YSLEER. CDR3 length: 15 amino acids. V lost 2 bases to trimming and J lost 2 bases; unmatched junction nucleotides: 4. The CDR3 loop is CASSQKRQGAYEQYF. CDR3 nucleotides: TGCGCCAGCAGCCAAAAACGACAGGGGGCCTACGAGCAGTACTTC.

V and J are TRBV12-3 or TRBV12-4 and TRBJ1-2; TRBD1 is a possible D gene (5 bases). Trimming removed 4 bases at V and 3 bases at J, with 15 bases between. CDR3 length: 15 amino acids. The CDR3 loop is CASSSTGPLHYGYTF. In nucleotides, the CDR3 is TGTGCCAGCAGTTCCACAGGACCTCTCCACTATGGCTACACCTTC.

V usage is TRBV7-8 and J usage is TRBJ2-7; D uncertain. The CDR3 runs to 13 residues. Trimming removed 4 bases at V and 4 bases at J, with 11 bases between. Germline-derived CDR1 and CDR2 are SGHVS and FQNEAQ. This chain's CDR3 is CASSSHAVYEQYF. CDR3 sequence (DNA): TGTGCCAGCAGCTCCCACGCCGTATACGAGCAGTACTTC.

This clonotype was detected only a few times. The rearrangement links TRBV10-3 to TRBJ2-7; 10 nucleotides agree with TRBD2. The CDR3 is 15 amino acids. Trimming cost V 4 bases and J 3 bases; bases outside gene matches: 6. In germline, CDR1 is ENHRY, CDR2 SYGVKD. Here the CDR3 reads CAISGGLAGVYEQYF. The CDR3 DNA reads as TGTGCCATCAGTGGAGGGCTAGCGGGAGTCTACGAGCAGTACTTC.

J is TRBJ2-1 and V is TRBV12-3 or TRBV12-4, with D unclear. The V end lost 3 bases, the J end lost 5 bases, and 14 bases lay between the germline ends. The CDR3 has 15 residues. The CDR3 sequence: CASSFGSLLNNEQFF. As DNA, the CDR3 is TGTGCCAGCAGTTTTGGGTCCCTTCTAAACAATGAGCAGTTCTTC.

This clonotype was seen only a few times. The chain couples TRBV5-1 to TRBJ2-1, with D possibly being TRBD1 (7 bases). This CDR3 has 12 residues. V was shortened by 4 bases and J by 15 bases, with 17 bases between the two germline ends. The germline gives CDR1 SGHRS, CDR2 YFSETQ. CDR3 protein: CASSGTDGGVFF. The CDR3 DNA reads TGCGCCAGCAGCGGGACAGATGGAGGGGTGTTCTTC.

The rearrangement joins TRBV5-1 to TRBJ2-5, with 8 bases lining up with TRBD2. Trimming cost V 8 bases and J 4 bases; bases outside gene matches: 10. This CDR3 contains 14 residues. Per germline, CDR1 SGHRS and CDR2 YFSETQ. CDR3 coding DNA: TGCGCCAGTAGGGGACTAGTCATAGGAGAGACCCAGTACTTC. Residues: CASRGLVIGETQYF.

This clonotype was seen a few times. CDR3 nucleotide sequence: TGTGCCAGCAGCTTAGTCATAGGGCCAACCTACAATGAGCAGTTCTTC. Protein sequence: CASSLVIGPTYNEQFF. V usage is TRBV7-2 and J usage is TRBJ2-1; no clear D. Deletions cut 1 base from V and 2 bases from J, with 12 bases between. The CDR3 covers 16 residues. Germline V gives CDR1 SGHTA, CDR2 FQGNSA.

CDR3 loop: CASSLQTSQAEQFF. Here the CDR3 DNA reads TGTGCCAGCAGCCTTCAGACTAGCCAGGCTGAGCAGTTCTTC. V usage is TRBV7-8 and J usage is TRBJ2-1; 7 bases are shared with TRBD2. Germline trimming cut 5 bases from V and 9 bases from J; bases unmatched to any gene: 10. The CDR3 totals 14 residues. Germline values: CDR1 SGHVS, CDR2 FQNEAQ.

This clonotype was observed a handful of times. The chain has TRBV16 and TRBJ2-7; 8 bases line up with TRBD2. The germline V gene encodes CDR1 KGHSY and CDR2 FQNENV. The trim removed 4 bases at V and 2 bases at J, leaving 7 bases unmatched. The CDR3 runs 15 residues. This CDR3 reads CASSPTASGPYEQYF. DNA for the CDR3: TGTGCCAGCAGCCCGACTGCTAGCGGGCCCTACGAGCAGTACTTC.

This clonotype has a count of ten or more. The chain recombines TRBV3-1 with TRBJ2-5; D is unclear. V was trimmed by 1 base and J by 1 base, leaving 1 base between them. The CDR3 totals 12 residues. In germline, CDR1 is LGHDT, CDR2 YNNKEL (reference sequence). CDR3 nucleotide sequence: TGTGCCAGCAGCCAAGTCCAAGAGACCCAGTACTTC. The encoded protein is CASSQVQETQYF.

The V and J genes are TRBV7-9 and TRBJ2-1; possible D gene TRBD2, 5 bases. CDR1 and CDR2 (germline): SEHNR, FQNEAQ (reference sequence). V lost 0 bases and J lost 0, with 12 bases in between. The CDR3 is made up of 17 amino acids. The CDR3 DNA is TGTGCCAGCAGCTTAGCGGACTTTATGAGCTCCTACAATGAGCAGTTCTTC. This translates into CASSLADFMSSYNEQFF.

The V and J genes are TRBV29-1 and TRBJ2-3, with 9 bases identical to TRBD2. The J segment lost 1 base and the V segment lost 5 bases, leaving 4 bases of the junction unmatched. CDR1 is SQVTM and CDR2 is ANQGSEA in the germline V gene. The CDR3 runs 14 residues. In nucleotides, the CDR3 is TGCAGCGTTCTGAGCGGGGGGCGCACAGATACGCAGTATTTT. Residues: CSVLSGGRTDTQYF.

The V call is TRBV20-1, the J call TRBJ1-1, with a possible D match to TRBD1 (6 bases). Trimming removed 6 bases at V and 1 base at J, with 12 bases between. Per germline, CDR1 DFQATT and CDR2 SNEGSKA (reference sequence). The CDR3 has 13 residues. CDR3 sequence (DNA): TGCAGTGCCGCGGGACACCAGAACACTGAAGCTTTCTTT. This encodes CSAAGHQNTEAFF.

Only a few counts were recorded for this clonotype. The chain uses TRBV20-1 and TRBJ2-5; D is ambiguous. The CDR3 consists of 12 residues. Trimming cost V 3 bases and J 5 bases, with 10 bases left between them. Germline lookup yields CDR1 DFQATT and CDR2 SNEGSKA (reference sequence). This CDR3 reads CSASGPGETQYF. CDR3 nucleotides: TGCAGTGCTAGTGGGCCCGGGGAGACCCAGTACTTC.